Each of the 2 T cell receptor beta chains below was sequenced from the same sample in a study of molecular identifiers for immune sequencing clone quantification. TCRdb analysed the PCR reads with MiXCR anew, one entry per CDR3 protein. Of 62,000 or so distinct CDR3 sequences in the sample, 15% to 20% were seen once. The sample comprised naive CD8+ T cells from blood, with Jurkat cell RNA spiked in. The subset: FACS-sorted CD8+CD4-CCR7+CD45RA+ naive T cells. The source of these receptors is a human donor in good health. Some libraries in this study had Jurkat cell RNA spiked in.

The V call is TRBV12-5, the J call TRBJ2-1; a possible D gene is TRBD1 (6 bases). This CDR3 is 14 amino acids long. CDR1 and CDR2 (germline): LGHNT, FRNRAP. Trimming took off 2 bases at V and 5 bases at J, with 10 bases between the two ends. DNA for the CDR3: TGTGCTAGTGGTTTGCCGCGGACAGACAATGAGCAGTTCTTC. Translating gives CASGLPRTDNEQFF.

About this clonotype itself: A much larger clone sits a single nucleotide away, making a read error possible. The genes are TRBV4-1 and TRBJ2-7, with 7 bases aligning to TRBD1. The CDR3 is 15 residues long. Germline CDR1 MGHRA, CDR2 YSYEKL. CDR3 nucleotide sequence: TGCGCCAGCAGCCGCGTATCGACAGGGAACTACGGGCAGTACTTC. Encoded protein: CASSRVSTGNYGQYF.